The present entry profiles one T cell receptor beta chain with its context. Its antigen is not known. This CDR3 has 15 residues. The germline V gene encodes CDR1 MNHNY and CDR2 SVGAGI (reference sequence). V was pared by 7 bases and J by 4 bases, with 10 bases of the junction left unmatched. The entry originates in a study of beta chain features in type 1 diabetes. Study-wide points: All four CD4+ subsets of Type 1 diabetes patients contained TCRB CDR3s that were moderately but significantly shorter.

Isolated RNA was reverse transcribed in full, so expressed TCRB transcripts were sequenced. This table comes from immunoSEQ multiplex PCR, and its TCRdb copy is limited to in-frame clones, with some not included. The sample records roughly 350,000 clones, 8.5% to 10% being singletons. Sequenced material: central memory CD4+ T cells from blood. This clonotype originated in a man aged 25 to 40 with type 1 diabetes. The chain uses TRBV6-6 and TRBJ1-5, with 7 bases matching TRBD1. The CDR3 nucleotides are TGTGCCAGCATATCAGGGACAGCTAGTAATCAGCCCCAGCATTTT. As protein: CASISGTASNQPQHF.